Each of the 28 T cell receptor beta chains below was sequenced from the same sample in a study of cytomegalovirus exposure and HLA in healthy donors. The PCR ran on 60 Vbeta and 13 Jbeta primers. Here immunoSEQ multiplex PCR was the method, and the copy in TCRdb shows in-frame clones only, minus some. The repertoire includes about 130,000 clones, about 80% of them detected once, and 3% to 4% sits in the top ten. The sequenced sample was PBMCs. These receptor sequences come from a male donor in good health and CMV-seronegative.

The chain couples TRBV30 to TRBJ2-1; 7 bases are a match to TRBD1. Germline CDR1 GTSNPN, CDR2 SVGIG (reference sequence). V was pared by 2 bases and J by 7 bases, with 8 bases of the junction left unmatched. There are 14 residues in the CDR3. This chain's CDR3 is CAWSPGGFGNEQFF. The CDR3 DNA is TGTGCCTGGAGTCCAGGGGGATTCGGGAATGAGCAGTTCTTC.

This clone was seen only a few times. V is TRBV4-1 and J is TRBJ1-5; 7 bases fit TRBD1. The ends lost 0 bases at V and 4 bases at J; junction bases unmatched: 6. Germline CDR1 is MGHRA and CDR2 is YSYEKL. There are 16 residues in the CDR3. The chain's CDR3 is CASSQEWGTVNQPQHF. The CDR3 nucleotides read TGCGCCAGCAGCCAAGAGTGGGGGACAGTTAATCAGCCCCAGCATTTT.

V is TRBV28 and J is TRBJ1-1; 10 bases fit TRBD1. V gave up 5 bases and J gave up 4 bases; unmatched junction bases: 7. The CDR3 runs to 15 residues. Germline lookup yields CDR1 MDHEN and CDR2 SYDVKM. This chain's CDR3 is CASSRNGQGGTEAFF. In DNA form, the CDR3 reads TGTGCCAGCAGTCGCAACGGACAGGGGGGCACTGAAGCTTTCTTT.

CDR3 region: CASSEAPSNEQFF. Here the CDR3 DNA reads TGTGCCAGCAGTGAAGCGCCTAGCAATGAGCAGTTCTTC. The genes are TRBV2 and TRBJ2-1; no reliable D call. Trimming took off 0 bases at V and 6 bases at J, with 6 bases between the two ends. Germline V lookup: CDR1 SNHLY, CDR2 FYNNEI. This CDR3 comprises 13 residues. The full variable domain, rest sourced from reference TRBV2 and TRBJ2-1, is EPEVTQTPSHQVTQMGQEVILRCVPISNHLYFYWYRQILGQKVEFLVSFYNNEISEKSEIFDDQFSVERPDGSNFTLKIRSTKLEDSAMYFCASSEAPSNEQFFGPGTRLTVL.

V usage is TRBV28 and J usage is TRBJ2-7, with 7 bases aligning to TRBD1. The CDR3 extends over 13 amino acids. V lost 6 bases to trimming and J lost 5 bases; unmatched junction nucleotides: 7. Germline V CDR1 and CDR2: MDHEN, SYDVKM. CDR3 residues: CASSDTGVNEQYF. The CDR3 nucleotides are TGTGCCAGCAGCGACACAGGGGTCAACGAGCAGTACTTC.

This clone occurred once. This sequence joins TRBV29-1 and TRBJ2-7; D unclear. The CDR3 contains 12 residues. With 3 bases removed from V and 1 base from J, the gap between germline ends came to 7 bases. CDR1 and CDR2 from the germline V gene are SQVTM and ANQGSEA. The CDR3 sequence: CSVELSSYEQYF. The DNA for the CDR3 is TGCAGCGTTGAGCTCAGTTCCTACGAGCAGTACTTC.

The chain couples TRBV18 to TRBJ2-3, with D possibly matching TRBD2 (6 bases). V was clipped by 0 bases and J by 1 base, with 20 bases between them. CDR1 and CDR2 from the germline V gene are KGHSH and LQKENI. This CDR3 comprises 19 residues. The CDR3 bases are TGTGCCAGCTCACCACCCCCCACTTTGGCGGGACGAGGCACAGATACGCAGTATTTT. This sequence encodes CASSPPPTLAGRGTDTQYF.

V usage is TRBV4-1 and J usage is TRBJ1-2, with 8 bases that match TRBD1. Germline trimming cut 2 bases from V and 7 bases from J; bases unmatched to any gene: 6. There are 14 residues in the CDR3. The germline CDR1 and CDR2 sequences are MGHRA and YSYEKL. The CDR3 nucleotides read TGCGCCAGCAGCCAAAAAGGACAGGGTGGTGGCTACACCTTC. It codes for CASSQKGQGGGYTF.

CDR3 in amino acids: CASSLELHTGELFF. DNA for the CDR3: TGCGCCAGCAGCTTGGAGCTTCACACCGGGGAGCTGTTTTTT. The rearrangement links TRBV5-1 to TRBJ2-2; D is undetermined. CDR1 and CDR2 from the germline V gene are SGHRS and YFSETQ. V lost 0 bases to trimming and J lost 3 bases, with 6 bases between them. CDR3 size: 14 residues.

This clone came up once. This rearrangement joins TRBV27 to TRBJ1-5; TRBD1 agrees at 7 bases. V lost 5 bases to trimming and J lost 7 bases; unmatched junction nucleotides: 8. The length of the CDR3 is 14 residues. Germline V gene sequence: CDR1 MNHEY, CDR2 SMNVEV (reference sequence). The CDR3 loop reads CASSPDRAGQPQHF. In DNA, the CDR3 is TGTGCCAGCAGTCCCGACAGGGCGGGCCAGCCCCAGCATTTT.

This clone has only a few counts. The chain recombines TRBV29-1 with TRBJ2-7; 8 bases are a match to TRBD1. Germline CDR1 SQVTM, CDR2 ANQGSEA. The CDR3 length is 14 residues. The trim removed 4 bases at V and 3 bases at J, leaving 8 bases unmatched. The CDR3 protein is CSVVKGTGGYEQYF. The DNA of the CDR3 is TGCAGCGTTGTGAAAGGGACAGGAGGCTACGAGCAGTACTTC.

The gene calls are TRBV10-1 and TRBJ1-2; TRBD1 might be the D (5 bases). This CDR3 contains 13 residues. V was clipped by 2 bases and J by 2 bases, with 6 bases between them. The germline CDR1 and CDR2 sequences are WNHNN and SYGVQD (reference sequence). CDR3 nucleotides: TGCGCCAGCAGTGAGCGGGGGAACTATGGCTACACCTTC. This gives the protein CASSERGNYGYTF.

This clone was found once. In nucleotides, the CDR3 is TGTGCCAGCAGGTATTCGAACACTGAAGCTTTCTTT. This encodes CASRYSNTEAFF. The gene calls are TRBV25-1 and TRBJ1-1; D is unresolved. V was clipped by 6 bases and J by 1 base, with 6 bases between them. The germline V gene has CDR1 MGHDK and CDR2 SYGVNS. The CDR3 totals 12 residues.

CDR3 DNA sequence: TGTGCCAGCTCACCGCGCGGGGCGCGAGTCGTCGCTGAAGCTTTCTTT. Amino acids: CASSPRGARVVAEAFF. The genes are TRBV18 and TRBJ1-1; possibly TRBD1 for D (5 bases). This CDR3 region has 16 residues. Germline V CDR1 and CDR2: KGHSH, LQKENI. V lost 3 bases and J 6 bases, leaving 20 bases between the germline ends.

The gene calls are TRBV5-8 and TRBJ1-2; a possible D gene is TRBD1 (5 bases). Trimming cost V 5 bases and J 4 bases, with 18 bases left between them. Germline values: CDR1 SGHTS, CDR2 YDEGEE. This CDR3 has 15 residues. The chain's CDR3 is CASSDMGGNVYGYTF. The CDR3 DNA is TGTGCCAGCAGTGACATGGGGGGAAATGTCTATGGCTACACCTTC.

This clone came up once. This chain uses TRBV7-3 with TRBJ1-1, with D unclear. CDR3 length equals 13 residues. V dropped 1 base and J dropped 1 base, with 4 bases sitting between them. The germline gives CDR1 SGHTA, CDR2 FQGTGA. CDR3 protein: CASSLRQNTEAFF. The CDR3, as DNA: TGTGCCAGCAGCTTAAGACAGAACACTGAAGCTTTCTTT.

The chain combines TRBV28 with TRBJ2-5; 12 bases match TRBD1. The germline V gene has CDR1 MDHEN and CDR2 SYDVKM. Trimming cost V 4 bases and J 5 bases; bases outside gene matches: 14. The CDR3 covers 18 residues. The CDR3: CASSSIIRDRGPWETQYF. The CDR3 DNA is TGTGCCAGCAGTTCAATCATCCGGGACAGGGGGCCTTGGGAGACCCAGTACTTC. Full variable domain (rest looked up from reference TRBV28 and TRBJ2-5): DVKVTQSSRYLVKRTGEKVFLECVQDMDHENMFWYRQDPGLGLRLIYFSYDVKMKEKGDIPEGYSVSREKKERFSLILESASTNQTSMYLCASSSIIRDRGPWETQYFGPGTRLLVL.

The rearrangement links TRBV2 to TRBJ1-5, with D maybe TRBD1 (5 bases). Germline loops: CDR1 SNHLY, CDR2 FYNNEI. V was pared by 8 bases and J by 2 bases, with 13 bases between. The CDR3 consists of 14 residues. The CDR3 DNA sequence: TGTGCCAGCGGAGCGGGGGTGGGCAATCAGCCCCAGCATTTT. Encoded protein: CASGAGVGNQPQHF.

Turning to this clone: A read error may account for a junction end that differs from germline. This rearrangement joins TRBV6-1 to TRBJ2-6; D may be TRBD1 (5 bases). CDR1 MNHNS and CDR2 SASEGT come from the germline V gene. The CDR3 is 15 residues long. CDR3 in amino acids: CASRYQGYGANGLTF. DNA of the CDR3: TGTGCCAGCAGATATCAGGGATATGGGGCCAACGGCCTGACTTTC.

The chain employs TRBV5-5 and TRBJ1-5; D might be TRBD1 (6 bases). Germline CDR1 reads SGHKS; CDR2 reads YYEKEE (reference sequence). V lost 0 bases, J lost 6 bases, and 13 bases lay in between. The CDR3 consists of 15 residues. CDR3 DNA sequence: TGTGCCAGCAGCTTGGGGGCAGGGGCTGGTCAGCCCCAGCATTTT. Translation: CASSLGAGAGQPQHF. Full variable domain (outside the CDR3, taken from reference TRBV5-5 and TRBJ1-5): DAGVTQSPTHLIKTRGQQVTLRCSPISGHKSVSWYQQVLGQGPQFIFQYYEKEERGRGNFPDRFSARQFPNYSSELNVNALLLGDSALYLCASSLGAGAGQPQHFGDGTRLSIL.

The chain uses TRBV5-4 and TRBJ1-1; no firm D call. The CDR3 has 13 amino acids. Trimming pared 2 bases from V and 5 bases from J, leaving 10 bases between. Per germline, CDR1 SGHNT and CDR2 YYREEE (reference sequence). The DNA of the CDR3 is TGTGCCAGCAGCTTCGGGGTTTCGACTGAAGCTTTCTTT. This encodes CASSFGVSTEAFF.

V gene TRBV10-2 combines with J gene TRBJ2-1, with D possibly matching TRBD1 (5 bases). V was clipped by 7 bases and J by 5 bases, with 21 bases between them. Germline V gene sequence: CDR1 WSHSY, CDR2 SAAADI. The CDR3 is 16 amino acids. This CDR3 reads CASTPRQHHYNNEQFF. CDR3 DNA: TGCGCCAGCACCCCAAGACAGCACCACTATAACAATGAGCAGTTCTTC.

This clone has more than one count but fewer than ten. The chain has TRBV6-6 and TRBJ1-1; 10 nucleotides match TRBD1. With 5 bases clipped from V and 4 bases from J, the junction kept 4 bases outside the gene matches. The CDR3 loop spans 14 amino acids. The germline CDR1 and CDR2 sequences are MNHNY and SVGAGI (reference sequence). The CDR3 sequence: CASSRDRGGTEAFF. CDR3 DNA: TGTGCCAGCAGTCGGGACAGGGGAGGCACTGAAGCTTTCTTT.

This chain joins TRBV5-1 and TRBJ1-1; TRBD1 matches 7 bases. V trimming: 4 bases; J trimming: 5 bases; junction bases outside the gene matches: 11. The CDR3 is made up of 15 amino acids. CDR1 SGHRS and CDR2 YFSETQ come from the germline V gene. Written as DNA, the CDR3 is TGCGCCAGCAGCCCCGCTGGACAGGCGGGGACTGAAGCTTTCTTT. Translated, it gives CASSPAGQAGTEAFF.

This chain joins TRBV7-3 and TRBJ2-5, with a tentative D call TRBD2 (6 bases). The length of the CDR3 is 13 residues. V was trimmed by 5 bases and J by 4 bases, leaving 11 bases between them. Germline V lookup: CDR1 SGHTA, CDR2 FQGTGA. The CDR3 region is CASSQGLSETQYF. CDR3 coding DNA: TGTGCCAGCAGCCAAGGACTATCAGAGACCCAGTACTTC.

The chain links TRBV11-2 to TRBJ1-2; 8 bases align to TRBD1. The V gene end was trimmed by 3 bases and the J gene end by 5 bases; junction bases not matched to a gene: 5. Germline CDR1 and CDR2: SGHAT and FQNNGV. The length of the CDR3 is 14 residues. The CDR3 nucleotides read TGTGCCAGCAGCTTTGGGACAGGAACATATGGCTACACCTTC. Protein product: CASSFGTGTYGYTF.

The rearrangement uses TRBV9 and TRBJ2-5, with a possible D match to TRBD1 (6 bases). The CDR3 contains 14 residues. Trimming removed 8 bases at V and 2 bases at J, with 16 bases between. Germline CDR1 reads SGDLS; CDR2 reads YYNGEE. CDR3 protein: CASGGQGRQETQYF. The DNA for the CDR3 is TGTGCCAGTGGGGGTCAGGGGCGGCAAGAGACCCAGTACTTC. The whole variable domain, filled in from reference TRBV9 and TRBJ2-5, reads DSGVTQTPKHLITATGQRVTLRCSPRSGDLSVYWYQQSLDQGLQFLIQYYNGEERAKGNILERFSAQQFPDLHSELNLSSLELGDSALYFCASGGQGRQETQYFGPGTRLLVL.

CDR3 bases: TGTGCCAGCAGCTTAAGGGCGGGGGCGCTCCAAGAGACCCAGTACTTC. Translating gives CASSLRAGALQETQYF. The V gene is TRBV7-3, the J gene TRBJ2-5; maybe TRBD2 (7 bases). This CDR3 is 16 amino acids long. Germline V lookup: CDR1 SGHTA, CDR2 FQGTGA. V lost 1 base and J 1 base, leaving 13 bases between the germline ends.